This TCR beta chain was obtained from a study of blood T cell repertoires in COVID-19 (dated by TCRdb to 2020 to 2022). Regarding the research as a whole: The collaborator samples originated in the United States, Italy and Spain and spanned the acute and convalescent phases of COVID-19. Sample metadata almost always included a de-identified subject ID, COVID-19 status, age in years and sex. Samples were obtained from the ongoing ImmuneRACE study (first 160 participants) and from 1,200 or so subjects provided by 6 global collaborators. HLA class I and class II types, where available, came from metadata supplied by the sample provider rather than from assay-based typing. A freely available public database, intended as a resource for researchers studying the immune response to SARS-CoV-2, is where the repertoires were released. The material from the prospective study consisted of cDNA or gDNA derived from T cells, B-cell-depleted T cells, or PBMCs. The dataset comprised deeply sampled blood TCRbeta repertoires from subjects exposed to, actively infected with, or recovered from COVID-19.

The collaborating institutions used their own protocols to collect whole blood in K2EDTA tubes. For TCRbeta analysis, collaborators shipped samples as frozen whole blood, isolated PBMCs, or DNA extracted from either of those sample types. The CDR3 goes from the cysteine to the phenylalanine over 14 residues. Kept here is only the CDR3 DNA, which spans 42 bases and is read in frame from base 1. V and J are truncated by 0 bases and 4 bases respectively, leaving an intervening sequence of 7 bases. Looking up the germline V gene (reference sequence) yields CDR1 LNHNV and CDR2 YYDKDF. TCRbeta CDR3 regions were amplified from genomic DNA by means of the immunoSEQ Assay, a bias-controlled multiplex PCR. Concerning the study's data processing: Within the assay, amplification of reference gene primers was used to estimate how many nucleated cells each sample contained. Sequence reads were collapsed and filtered to measure the absolute abundance of every unique TCRbeta CDR3 rearrangement. For each sample, productive Simpson clonality was calculated as the square root of Simpson's diversity index over productive rearrangements. TCRdb provides this immuneACCESS table in a form limited to in-frame rearrangements. Some clones are lacking; in checked studies, under half of them reflect an unresolved V gene, and why the rest are absent is not known. From that table come the V and J calls and clone size; the DNA was used to work out D and trimming. In this sample the table shows over 100,000 clones, more than 85% of which occur a single time. The top ten hold less than 5.5% of the sample.

About this clone itself: This receptor's antigen is unknown. It has no much larger one-base neighbor in the sample; base qualities were not kept.

The paper's findings and limits, for the study overall: How much clinical and demographic metadata was included differed by source and by participant, and the metadata was provided uncurated.

The V and J genes are TRBV15 and TRBJ2-1, with no reliable assignment of the D segment. Sample: peripheral blood. This sequence originates from a man younger than 30 with acute or convalescent COVID-19. The DNA sequence follows: TGTGCCACCAGCAGAGATCAGGTGTACAATGAGCAGTTCTTC. Its translation reads: CATSRDQVYNEQFF. Joined to the reference TRBV15 and TRBJ2-1 proteins, this CDR3 gives the full variable domain: DAMVIQNPRYQVTQFGKPVTLSCSQTLNHNVMYWYQQKSSQAPKLLFHYYDKDFNNEADTPDNFQSRRPNTSFCFLDIRSPGLGDTAMYLCATSRDQVYNEQFFGPGTRLTVL.